This T cell receptor (beta chain) appears in the sequencing data of a study of shared clonotypes between healthy human individuals. Unmatched junction bases numbered 11, after V lost 6 bases and J lost 3 bases. CDR3 length: 15 residues. Germline V gives CDR1 SGDLS, CDR2 YYNGEE. Original data processing: Junction-only sequences without quality scores were provided by ImmunoSEQ, so filtering was different. Libraries were prepared by immunoSEQ multiplex PCR; TCRdb keeps only in-frame clonotypes and omits some of them. That table is the source of V, J and clone size, and D and trimming were worked out from the DNA. Found here are approximately 640,000 clones, 90% of them singletons; the top ten hold about 34%.

Sequencing was done on a sample of memory CD8+ T cells from PBMCs. The subset here: CD45RO+ cells pooled with CCR7-negative TemRA cells. This TCR came from a man aged 18 to 29 in good health. Some clones in this sample may be carry-over from other donors' samples. The chain recombines TRBV9 with TRBJ1-1; TRBD1 aligns across 7 bases. The CDR3 region is CASTSAGGTDTEAFF. DNA of the CDR3: TGTGCCAGCACATCAGCGGGGGGGACAGACACTGAAGCTTTCTTT.